Listed below are T cell receptor beta chains from one sample, sequenced in a study of CD8+CD57+ T cells in acquired aplastic anemia. TCRdb redid the calling of the reads with MiXCR, one entry per CDR3 protein. The sample yields roughly 63,000 distinct CDR3 sequences, roughly half seen once. The source material was sorted CD4+, CD8+, or CD8+CD57+ T cells (not recorded which) from PBMCs. These receptors were collected from a human donor in good health, serving as a control. CDR3s leave out the opening cysteine and the closing phenylalanine or tryptophan. Only part of the rows carry a size: once, few, many, or a class if the clone is expanded.

abundance: many; v_gene: TRBV20-1; j_gene: TRBJ1-4; CDR3aa: SAANITTNEKLF
abundance: many; v_gene: TRBV13; j_gene: TRBJ2-3; CDR3aa: ASSFTGDGGDTQY
abundance: many; v_gene: TRBV13; j_gene: TRBJ1-3; CDR3aa: ASSLRLGGRNTIY
abundance: .; v_gene: TRBV10-1; j_gene: TRBJ2-3; CDR3aa: ASSEVGGADTQY
abundance: many; v_gene: TRBV6-4; j_gene: TRBJ2-3; CDR3aa: ATLYIGGDTQY
abundance: .; v_gene: TRBV19; j_gene: TRBJ1-2; CDR3aa: ASSIAPTGYGYT
abundance: many; v_gene: TRBV5-1; j_gene: TRBJ1-1; CDR3aa: ASSLPKGSVGTEAF
abundance: .; v_gene: TRBV7-6; j_gene: TRBJ2-1; CDR3aa: ASSLQIAGGPYEQF
abundance: many; v_gene: TRBV4-1; j_gene: TRBJ2-7; CDR3aa: ASSQDRSSAYEQY
abundance: .; v_gene: TRBV7-9; j_gene: TRBJ1-5; CDR3aa: ASSLDGTGDSNQPQH
abundance: .; v_gene: TRBV19; j_gene: TRBJ1-6; CDR3aa: ASSMPGQGANSPLH
abundance: .; v_gene: TRBV9; j_gene: TRBJ1-2; CDR3aa: ASSVGGGQNYGYT
abundance: few; v_gene: TRBV28; j_gene: TRBJ2-1; CDR3aa: ASSFPRGPYNEQF
abundance: .; v_gene: TRBV25-1; j_gene: TRBJ1-2; CDR3aa: ASRPGTDYGYT
abundance: .; v_gene: TRBV29-1; j_gene: TRBJ1-2; CDR3aa: SVPGTSYGYT
abundance: .; v_gene: TRBV19; j_gene: TRBJ1-5; CDR3aa: ASSSGLNQPQH
abundance: .; v_gene: TRBV9; j_gene: TRBJ2-7; CDR3aa: ASSVTPDYEQY
abundance: .; v_gene: TRBV13; j_gene: TRBJ2-3; CDR3aa: ASRSFWASGGAGADTQY
abundance: .; v_gene: TRBV5-4; j_gene: TRBJ2-7; CDR3aa: ASSLVPRWTSGILASYEQY
abundance: .; v_gene: TRBV19; j_gene: TRBJ1-2; CDR3aa: ASSTRDSFAT
abundance: .; v_gene: TRBV9; j_gene: TRBJ1-6; CDR3aa: ASSVGALH
abundance: many; v_gene: TRBV14; j_gene: TRBJ1-1; CDR3aa: ASSHFYGEVNTEAF
abundance: .; v_gene: TRBV11-1; j_gene: TRBJ2-1; CDR3aa: ASSLLYELAGGPSEQF
abundance: .; v_gene: TRBV29-1; j_gene: TRBJ2-2; CDR3aa: SVVRQGSTGELF
abundance: many; v_gene: TRBV6-1; j_gene: TRBJ2-3; CDR3aa: ASSEGTGPDTQY
abundance: .; v_gene: TRBV11-1; j_gene: TRBJ1-6; CDR3aa: ASSYDRTGNYSPLH
abundance: once; v_gene: TRBV19; j_gene: TRBJ2-4; CDR3aa: ASSIDPSRGTRSIQY
abundance: many; v_gene: TRBV6-1; j_gene: TRBJ1-1; CDR3aa: ASTYPSGGLNTEAF
abundance: few; v_gene: TRBV27; j_gene: TRBJ1-2; CDR3aa: ASSFVPGGPINYGYT
abundance: .; v_gene: TRBV24-1; j_gene: TRBJ2-5; CDR3aa: ATSDLGETQY
abundance: .; v_gene: TRBV10-2; j_gene: TRBJ2-2; CDR3aa: ASKRGQHTGELF
abundance: .; v_gene: TRBV7-8; j_gene: TRBJ2-7; CDR3aa: ASSLTSGRAESYEQY
abundance: few; v_gene: TRBV11-1; j_gene: TRBJ2-1; CDR3aa: ASSPDLLGRNEQF
abundance: .; v_gene: TRBV2; j_gene: TRBJ1-2; CDR3aa: ASRGTGGGYT
abundance: once; v_gene: TRBV20-1; j_gene: TRBJ1-1; CDR3aa: SARIVVNTEAF
abundance: .; v_gene: TRBV24-1; j_gene: TRBJ2-1; CDR3aa: ATSDLGTEKNNEQF
abundance: .; v_gene: TRBV20-1; j_gene: TRBJ1-2; CDR3aa: SASGTGRTSDGYT
abundance: many; v_gene: TRBV6-5; j_gene: TRBJ1-5; CDR3aa: ASSYWPRGSNQPQH
abundance: .; v_gene: TRBV6-1; j_gene: TRBJ1-1; CDR3aa: ASSPGGGMNTEAF
abundance: many; v_gene: TRBV19; j_gene: TRBJ2-1; CDR3aa: ASSMMGFSYNEQF
abundance: .; v_gene: TRBV7-9; j_gene: TRBJ1-1; CDR3aa: ASKGRNTEAF
abundance: .; v_gene: TRBV13; j_gene: TRBJ2-7; CDR3aa: ASSPGQGGSEQY
abundance: many; v_gene: TRBV6-1; j_gene: TRBJ2-7; CDR3aa: ASSEHGTGGYEQY
abundance: few; v_gene: TRBV15; j_gene: TRBJ1-5; CDR3aa: ATSRDLQPQH
abundance: .; v_gene: TRBV19; j_gene: TRBJ2-2; CDR3aa: ASRYGVMGTGELF
abundance: .; v_gene: TRBV15; j_gene: TRBJ2-2; CDR3aa: ATSTGGTGELF
abundance: many; v_gene: TRBV7-2; j_gene: TRBJ1-3; CDR3aa: ASSLVGTSGNTIY
abundance: .; v_gene: TRBV9; j_gene: TRBJ2-3; CDR3aa: ASSAPRGGPDTQY
abundance: .; v_gene: TRBV25-1; j_gene: TRBJ1-5; CDR3aa: ASSRVGSNQPQH
abundance: many; v_gene: TRBV12-5; j_gene: TRBJ2-4; CDR3aa: ASGWDGGVKNIQY
abundance: .; v_gene: TRBV11-1; j_gene: TRBJ1-6; CDR3aa: ASSLGDTGATNSPLH
abundance: .; v_gene: TRBV20-1; j_gene: TRBJ2-7; CDR3aa: SASPSTGNYEQY
abundance: few; v_gene: TRBV29-1; j_gene: TRBJ2-7; CDR3aa: SVGASAYEQY
abundance: .; v_gene: TRBV10-3; j_gene: TRBJ2-7; CDR3aa: AITTGYEQY
abundance: many; v_gene: TRBV4-1; j_gene: TRBJ1-5; CDR3aa: ASSQVSGTGIQPQH
abundance: many; v_gene: TRBV11-2; j_gene: TRBJ2-3; CDR3aa: ASSLDIGQGGPDTQY
abundance: .; v_gene: TRBV10-3; j_gene: TRBJ2-3; CDR3aa: AISLAGGGDTQY
abundance: .; v_gene: TRBV24-1; j_gene: TRBJ1-2; CDR3aa: ATSDSADYGYT
abundance: .; v_gene: TRBV19; j_gene: TRBJ1-5; CDR3aa: ASQGLLEWEPQH